A selection of T cell receptor beta chains follows, all from one sample in a study of human T cells and chemical hapten exposure. TCRdb passed the RACE reads through MiXCR, listing each CDR3 protein once. The sample shows roughly 120,000 distinct CDR3 sequences, 12% to 15% of them seen only once. This specimen consisted of whole blood, obtained in connection with sensitization to the hapten diphenylcyclopropenone (DPC). These receptors originate from a man aged 18-30 years with alopecia areata. Some clones in this sample may be carry-over from other donors' samples. The CDR3 runs from the conserved cysteine through the conserved F or W. A D gene is named only where the DNA matches it firmly. A row's size may be missing; if present it is once, few, many or a size class.

D gene	J gene	V gene	clone size	CDR3 protein	CDR3 DNA
NA	TRBJ1-6	TRBV10-2	few	CASSPTHEPGTNSPLHF	TGCGCCAGCAGTCCCACACACGAACCCGGGACTAATTCACCCCTCCACTTT
TRBD1	TRBJ1-5	TRBV20-1	many	CSASPGQGIGNQPQHF	TGCAGTGCTTCACCGGGACAGGGGATTGGCAATCAGCCCCAGCATTTT
TRBD1	TRBJ1-6	TRBV29-1	many	CSVGAGGNSPLHF	TGCAGCGTTGGGGCAGGGGGCAATTCACCCCTCCACTTT
NA	TRBJ2-3	TRBV4-3	many	CASSQDPTGTDTQYF	TGCGCCAGCAGCCAAGATCCGACAGGCACAGATACGCAGTATTTT
NA	TRBJ2-3	TRBV2	few	CASRAAKRYTDTQYF	TGTGCCAGCAGGGCAGCGAAACGGTACACAGATACGCAGTATTTT
TRBD1	TRBJ1-2	TRBV2	NA	CASRTGASNYGYTF	TGTGCCAGCAGGACAGGGGCTTCTAACTATGGCTACACCTTC
NA	TRBJ1-4	TRBV20-1	few	CSAPRLGATNEKLFF	TGCAGTGCGCCACGTCTTGGAGCAACTAATGAAAAACTGTTTTTT
TRBD1	TRBJ1-1	TRBV29-1	NA	CSVGQGPNTEAFF	TGCAGCGTCGGACAGGGACCGAACACTGAAGCTTTCTTT
NA	TRBJ2-7	TRBV5-1	NA	CASSSRDLYEQYF	TGCGCCAGCAGCTCCCGGGACCTCTACGAGCAGTACTTC
NA	TRBJ1-6	TRBV11-1	NA	CASSRDWNSPLHF	TGTGCCAGCAGCCGGGACTGGAATTCACCCCTCCACTTT
TRBD1	TRBJ1-1	TRBV27	NA	CASIGRGGWTEAFF	TGTGCCAGCATCGGAAGAGGGGGCTGGACTGAAGCTTTCTTT
NA	TRBJ2-5	TRBV7-6	NA	CASSPRPTGETQYF	TGTGCCAGCAGCCCCCGGCCTACCGGAGAGACCCAGTACTTC
TRBD2	TRBJ2-4	TRBV7-3	NA	CASSPGLAVDIAKNIQYF	TGTGCCAGCAGCCCAGGACTAGCGGTCGATATAGCCAAAAACATTCAGTACTTC
TRBD2	TRBJ2-3	TRBV12-3/TRBV12-4	many	CASSSGLAGGHTQYF	TGTGCCAGCAGTTCTGGACTAGCGGGGGGGCATACGCAGTATTTT
TRBD1	TRBJ1-2	TRBV2	many	CASRGTGGIYGYTF	TGTGCCAGCAGGGGGACAGGGGGCATCTATGGCTACACCTTC
TRBD2	TRBJ2-4	TRBV7-6	few	CASSLDPWGGPKNIQYF	TGTGCCAGCAGCTTAGATCCCTGGGGAGGGCCCAAAAACATTCAGTACTTC
NA	TRBJ2-7	TRBV10-3	NA	CAISQGPGEQYF	TGTGCCATCAGTCAGGGACCGGGGGAGCAGTACTTC
TRBD1	TRBJ2-2	TRBV4-3	NA	CASSHDRVPGTGELFF	TGCGCCAGCAGCCATGACAGGGTGCCGGGCACCGGGGAGCTGTTTTTT
NA	TRBJ1-1	TRBV7-2	few	CASSSDTYARREAFF	TGTGCCAGCAGCTCCGACACCTACGCCCGTCGGGAAGCTTTCTTT
NA	TRBJ2-7	TRBV28	NA	CASSPRGGPYEQYF	TGTGCCAGCAGCCCCCGCGGGGGCCCCTACGAGCAGTACTTC
NA	TRBJ1-5	TRBV6-2/TRBV6-3	few	CASNLAGRSNQPQHF	TGTGCCAGCAATCTCGCGGGACGGTCTAATCAGCCCCAGCATTTT
TRBD1	TRBJ1-4	TRBV28	few	CAAGGNENEKLFF	TGTGCAGCAGGGGGAAACGAGAACGAAAAACTGTTTTTT
TRBD1	TRBJ1-2	TRBV7-9	few	CASSGQAAPYGYTF	TGTGCCAGCAGCGGACAGGCCGCCCCCTATGGCTACACCTTC
NA	TRBJ1-6	TRBV7-9	many	CASSSREGLYSPLHF	TGTGCCAGCAGCTCCCGAGAGGGGCTCTATTCACCCCTCCACTTT
NA	TRBJ1-5	TRBV20-1	few	CSARDRDNQPQHF	TGCAGTGCTAGAGACAGGGACAATCAGCCCCAGCATTTT
NA	TRBJ1-1	TRBV7-2	NA	CASSLGGALRAEAFF	TGTGCCAGCAGCTTAGGAGGCGCGCTGAGGGCTGAAGCTTTCTTT
NA	TRBJ1-1	TRBV2	many	CAAGRNHNTEAFF	TGTGCCGCAGGACGGAATCACAACACTGAAGCTTTCTTT
NA	TRBJ2-5	TRBV27	NA	CASSLGQDQETQYF	TGTGCCAGCAGTTTAGGGCAGGACCAAGAGACCCAGTACTTC
TRBD1	TRBJ1-2	TRBV12-3/TRBV12-4	NA	CASSRRQDRGNGYTF	TGTGCCAGCAGCCGACGTCAGGACAGGGGAAATGGCTACACCTTC
TRBD2	TRBJ2-3	TRBV3-1	NA	CASSQDTSESTDTQYF	TGTGCCAGCAGCCAAGATACTAGCGAGAGCACAGATACGCAGTATTTT
NA	TRBJ1-3	TRBV12-3/TRBV12-4	NA	CASSLLTGHNSGNTIYF	TGTGCCAGCAGTTTATTGACAGGACATAACTCTGGAAACACCATATATTTT
NA	TRBJ2-2	TRBV7-9	few	CASSSATGELFF	TGTGCCAGCAGTTCAGCCACCGGGGAGCTGTTTTTT
NA	TRBJ2-5	TRBV5-6	NA	CASSLAQGFQETQYF	TGTGCCAGCAGCTTGGCCCAGGGCTTCCAAGAGACCCAGTACTTC
TRBD1	TRBJ2-5	TRBV28	few	CASSRGGRGQETQYF	TGTGCCAGCAGCAGAGGGGGCCGTGGGCAAGAGACCCAGTACTTC
TRBD2	TRBJ2-3	TRBV9	few	CASSASGGDTQYF	TGTGCCAGCAGCGCTAGCGGGGGAGATACGCAGTATTTT
NA	TRBJ1-4	TRBV9	NA	CASSGQDTNEKLFF	TGTGCCAGCAGCGGACAGGATACTAATGAAAAACTGTTTTTT
NA	TRBJ1-6	TRBV4-2	few	CASSQDSPLHF	TGTGCCAGCAGCCAAGATTCACCCCTCCACTTT
NA	TRBJ2-4	TRBV7-9	NA	CASSLGGDIQYF	TGTGCCAGCAGCTTAGGGGGAGACATTCAGTACTTC